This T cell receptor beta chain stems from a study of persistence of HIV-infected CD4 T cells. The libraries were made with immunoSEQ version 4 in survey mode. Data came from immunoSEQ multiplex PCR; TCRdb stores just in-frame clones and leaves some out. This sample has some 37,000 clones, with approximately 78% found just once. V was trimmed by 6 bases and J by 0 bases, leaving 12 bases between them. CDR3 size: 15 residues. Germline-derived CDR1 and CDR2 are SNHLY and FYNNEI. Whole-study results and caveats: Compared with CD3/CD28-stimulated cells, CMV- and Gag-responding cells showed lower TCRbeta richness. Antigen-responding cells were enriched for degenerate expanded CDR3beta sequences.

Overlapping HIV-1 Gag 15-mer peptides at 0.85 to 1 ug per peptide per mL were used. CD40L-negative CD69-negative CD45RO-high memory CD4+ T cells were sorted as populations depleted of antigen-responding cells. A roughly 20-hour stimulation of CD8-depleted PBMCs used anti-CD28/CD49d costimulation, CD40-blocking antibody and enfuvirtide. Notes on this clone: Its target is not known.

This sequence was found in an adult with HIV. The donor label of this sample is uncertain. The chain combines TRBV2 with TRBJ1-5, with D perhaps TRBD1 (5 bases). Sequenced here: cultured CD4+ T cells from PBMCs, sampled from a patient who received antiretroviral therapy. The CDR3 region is CASSRMGDSNQPQHF. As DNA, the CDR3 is TGTGCCAGCAGCAGGATGGGGGATAGCAATCAGCCCCAGCATTTT.